The 8 T cell receptor beta chains below all came from one sample that was sequenced in a study of T cells expressing NK-cell markers. From its re-call of the 5' RACE reads, TCRdb lists each CDR3 protein once, without DNA. The sample data list under 600,000 distinct CDR3 sequences. Sequenced: blood T cells: a sorted CD56 or NKG2C T cell subset, CD4+ or CD8+ T cells, or bulk PBMC T cells (not recorded which). The source of these receptors is a woman in her forties or fifties in good health.

V gene TRBV5-1 combines with J gene TRBJ2-5; with no DNA, the TCRdb D assignment of TRBD2 cannot be verified. Germline V gene lookup returns CDR1 SGHRS and CDR2 YFSETQ. CDR3 length: 14 residues. This CDR3 reads CASSLATSGQTQYF.

This sequence joins TRBV5-1 and TRBJ2-2. CDR3 length: 18 residues. The germline V gene has CDR1 SGHRS and CDR2 YFSETQ. This CDR3 reads CASSLDSIRIPIGGELFF.

The chain carries TRBV11-3 and TRBJ2-3; the TCRdb call, TRBD2, lacks DNA for checking. Germline CDR1 reads SGHNT; CDR2 reads YENEEA. CDR3 length equals 17 residues. CDR3: CASSLDSAGGLTDTQYF.

The rearrangement joins TRBV3-1 to TRBJ2-1; TCRdb lists TRBD2, though no DNA is available to test this call. Germline values: CDR1 LGHDT, CDR2 YNNKEL (reference sequence). The CDR3 runs 16 residues. CDR3 in amino acids: CASSQEVAGGYNEQFF.

V gene TRBV29-1 combines with J gene TRBJ2-2; the TCRdb call, TRBD1, lacks DNA for checking. The CDR3 contains 15 residues. Germline values: CDR1 SQVTM, CDR2 ANQGSEA. Here the CDR3 reads CSVDYDRVGIGELFF.

This chain joins TRBV5-5 and TRBJ1-5; TCRdb proposes TRBD1, but this gene call is untestable without DNA. CDR1 SGHKS and CDR2 YYEKEE come from the germline V gene (reference sequence). The CDR3 runs 17 residues. CDR3 in amino acids: CASSLTGGATGNQPQHF.

The chain's CDR3 is CASSFRQGSDTQYF. J is TRBJ2-3 and V is TRBV12-3 or TRBV12-4; absent DNA, TCRdb's TRBD2 call cannot be checked. The CDR3 is 14 amino acids.

CDR3 sequence reads: CASSDPGGAKYSGELFF. This chain links TRBV10-2 with TRBJ2-2; with no DNA, the TCRdb D assignment of TRBD2 cannot be verified. The CDR3 is 17 residues long. The germline gives CDR1 WSHSY, CDR2 SAAADI.